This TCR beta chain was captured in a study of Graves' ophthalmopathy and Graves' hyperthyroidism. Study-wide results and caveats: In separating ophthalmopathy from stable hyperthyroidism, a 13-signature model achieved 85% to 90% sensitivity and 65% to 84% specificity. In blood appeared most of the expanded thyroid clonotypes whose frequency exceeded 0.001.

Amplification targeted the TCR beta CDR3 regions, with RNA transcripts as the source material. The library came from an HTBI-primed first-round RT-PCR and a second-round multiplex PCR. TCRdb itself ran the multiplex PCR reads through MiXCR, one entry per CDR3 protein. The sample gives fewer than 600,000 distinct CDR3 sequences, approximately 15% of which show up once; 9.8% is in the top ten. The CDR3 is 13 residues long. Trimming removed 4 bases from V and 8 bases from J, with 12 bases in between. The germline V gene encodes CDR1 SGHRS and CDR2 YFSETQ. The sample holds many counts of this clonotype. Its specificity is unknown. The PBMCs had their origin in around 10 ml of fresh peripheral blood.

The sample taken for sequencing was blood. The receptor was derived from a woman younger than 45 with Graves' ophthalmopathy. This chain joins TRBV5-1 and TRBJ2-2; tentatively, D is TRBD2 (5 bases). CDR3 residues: CASSRTGSGELFF. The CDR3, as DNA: TGCGCCAGCAGCCGGACGGGATCAGGGGAGCTGTTTTTT.